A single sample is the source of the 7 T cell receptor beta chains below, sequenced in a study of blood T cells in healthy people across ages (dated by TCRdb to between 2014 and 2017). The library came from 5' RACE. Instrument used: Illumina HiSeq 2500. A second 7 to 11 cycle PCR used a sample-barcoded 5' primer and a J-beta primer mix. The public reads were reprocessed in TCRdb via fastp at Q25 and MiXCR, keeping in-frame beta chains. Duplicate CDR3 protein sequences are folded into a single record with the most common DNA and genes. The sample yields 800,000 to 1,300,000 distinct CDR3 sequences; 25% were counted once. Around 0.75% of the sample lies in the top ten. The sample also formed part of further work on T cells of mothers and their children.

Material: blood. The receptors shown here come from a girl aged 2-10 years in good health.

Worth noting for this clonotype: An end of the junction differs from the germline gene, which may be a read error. The CDR3 spells CAASDFGREQYF. In DNA, the CDR3 is TGTGCCGCCAGTGATTTTGGGCGCGAGCAGTACTTC. The chain uses TRBV24-1 and TRBJ2-7; D gene unclear. This CDR3 contains 12 residues. Per the germline V gene, CDR1 is KGHDR and CDR2 is SFDVKD.

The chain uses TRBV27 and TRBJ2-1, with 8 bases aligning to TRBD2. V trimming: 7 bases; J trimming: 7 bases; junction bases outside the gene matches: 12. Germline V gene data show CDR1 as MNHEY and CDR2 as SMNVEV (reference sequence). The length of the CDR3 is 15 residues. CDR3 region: CASTNRAGVGNEQFF. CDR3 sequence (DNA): TGTGCCAGCACTAACCGAGCGGGAGTGGGAAATGAGCAGTTCTTC.

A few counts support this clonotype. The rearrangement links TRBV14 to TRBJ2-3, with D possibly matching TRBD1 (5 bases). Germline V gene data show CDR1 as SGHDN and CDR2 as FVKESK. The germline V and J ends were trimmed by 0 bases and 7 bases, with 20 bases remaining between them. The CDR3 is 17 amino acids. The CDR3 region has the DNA TGTGCCAGCAGCCAAGATACTCTACAGGCCTCTATGTATACGCAGTATTTT. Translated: CASSQDTLQASMYTQYF.

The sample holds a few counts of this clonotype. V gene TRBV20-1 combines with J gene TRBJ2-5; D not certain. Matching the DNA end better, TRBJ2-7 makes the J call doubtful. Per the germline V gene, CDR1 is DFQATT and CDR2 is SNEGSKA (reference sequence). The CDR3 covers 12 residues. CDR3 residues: CSARILEYEQYF. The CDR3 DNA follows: TGCAGTGCTAGAATCCTGGAATACGAGCAGTACTTC.

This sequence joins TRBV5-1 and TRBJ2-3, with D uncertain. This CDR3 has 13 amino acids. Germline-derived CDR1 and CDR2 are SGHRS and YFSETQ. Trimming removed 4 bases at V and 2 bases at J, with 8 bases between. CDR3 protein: CASSGQLTDTQYF. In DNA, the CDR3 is TGCGCCAGCAGCGGGCAGCTCACAGATACGCAGTATTTT.

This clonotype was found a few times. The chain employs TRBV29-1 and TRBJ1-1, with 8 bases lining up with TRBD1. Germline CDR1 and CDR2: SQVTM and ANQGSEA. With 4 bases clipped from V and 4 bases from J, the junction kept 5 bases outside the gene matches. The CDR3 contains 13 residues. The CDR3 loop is CSVADRGGTEAFF. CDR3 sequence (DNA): TGCAGCGTTGCCGACAGGGGTGGCACTGAAGCTTTCTTT.

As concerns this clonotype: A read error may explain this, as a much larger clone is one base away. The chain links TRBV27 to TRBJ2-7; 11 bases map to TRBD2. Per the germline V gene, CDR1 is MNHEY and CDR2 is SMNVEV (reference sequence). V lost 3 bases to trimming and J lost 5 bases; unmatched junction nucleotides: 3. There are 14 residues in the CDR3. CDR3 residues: CASSFSGGANEQYF. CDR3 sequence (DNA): TGTGCCAGCAGTTTTAGCGGGGGGGCGAACGAGCAGTACTTC.